This record covers a single T cell receptor beta chain. Antigen unknown. The entry originates in a study of brain metastases from non-small cell lung cancer. Study-wide findings and caveats: T-cell clones appeared expanded in less than 75% of brain metastases relative to matched primary tumors.

Sequencing used immunoSEQ multiplex PCR; TCRdb keeps in-frame clones, though not all of them. The sample lists some 6,000 clones; about four fifths were seen once. What was sequenced was primary lung tumor tissue. This sequence originates from a donor at least 40 years old with non-small cell lung cancer.

In DNA form, the CDR3 reads TGTGCCAGTAGTATAAGAAATAGCAATCAGCCCCAGCATTTT. As protein: CASSIRNSNQPQHF. The chain employs TRBV19 and TRBJ1-5; D gene uncertain. The CDR3 length is 14 residues. From germline, CDR1 is LNHDA and CDR2 SQIVND (reference sequence). V was trimmed by 2 bases and J by 0 bases, leaving 5 bases between them.